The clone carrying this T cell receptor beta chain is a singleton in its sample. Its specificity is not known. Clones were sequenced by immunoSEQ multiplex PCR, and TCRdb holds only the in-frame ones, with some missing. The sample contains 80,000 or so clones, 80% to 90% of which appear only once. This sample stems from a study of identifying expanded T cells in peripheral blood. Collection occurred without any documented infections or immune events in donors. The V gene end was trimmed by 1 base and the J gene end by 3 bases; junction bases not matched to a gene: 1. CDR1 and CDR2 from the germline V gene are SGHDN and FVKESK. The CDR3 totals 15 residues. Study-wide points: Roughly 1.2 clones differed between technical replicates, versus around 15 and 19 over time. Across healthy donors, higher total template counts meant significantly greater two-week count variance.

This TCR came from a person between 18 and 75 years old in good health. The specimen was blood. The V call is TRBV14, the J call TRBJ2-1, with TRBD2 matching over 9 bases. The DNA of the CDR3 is TGTGCCAGCAGCCAAGTAGCGGGAGACTACAATGAGCAGTTCTTC. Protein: CASSQVAGDYNEQFF.